This T cell receptor (beta chain) was obtained from a study of spatial heterogeneity in lung cancer. This clonotype was seen a handful of times. Time point defined: sample taken at primary tumor resection. Tumor, nontumor lung or frozen PBMC supplied whole RNA that was sequenced unsorted. V lost 0 bases and J 3 bases, leaving 15 bases between the germline ends. CDR1 is SGHRS, CDR2 YFSETQ, per germline. The CDR3 length is 16 residues. TCRdb recomputed calls from the 5' RACE reads with MiXCR, one row per CDR3 protein. The sample carries roughly 39,000 distinct CDR3 sequences, around 7.1% recorded once. The sample here was PBMCs, taken at surgery. The sequence was obtained from a female donor with early-stage non-small cell lung cancer. The chain has TRBV5-1 and TRBJ2-5; D may be TRBD1 (5 bases). CDR3 nucleotide sequence: TGCGCCAGCAGCTTGGGGGGAAGGCCCAGGGAAGAGACCCAGTACTTC. It codes for CASSLGGRPREETQYF.